This TCR beta chain was observed in a study of lymphopenia after photon versus proton radiotherapy. Clones were sequenced by immunoSEQ multiplex PCR, and TCRdb holds only the in-frame ones, with some missing. Of 22,000 or so clones listed, 84% are singletons. The CDR3 sequence is 17 residues long. From germline, CDR1 is SSHAT and CDR2 FNYEAQ (reference sequence). V was shortened by 5 bases and J by 4 bases, with 23 bases between the two germline ends. This TCR was recovered from a woman in her forties or fifties with pancreatic cancer. This chain links TRBV7-7 with TRBJ2-5; D may correspond to TRBD1 or TRBD2 (7 bases each). The starting material was peripheral blood, obtained from a patient treated with photon-based radiotherapy. CDR3 DNA sequence: TGTGCCAGCAGCATAGATGTACGAGCCAGGGGGGGAGAGACCCAGTACTTC. Translated: CASSIDVRARGGETQYF.